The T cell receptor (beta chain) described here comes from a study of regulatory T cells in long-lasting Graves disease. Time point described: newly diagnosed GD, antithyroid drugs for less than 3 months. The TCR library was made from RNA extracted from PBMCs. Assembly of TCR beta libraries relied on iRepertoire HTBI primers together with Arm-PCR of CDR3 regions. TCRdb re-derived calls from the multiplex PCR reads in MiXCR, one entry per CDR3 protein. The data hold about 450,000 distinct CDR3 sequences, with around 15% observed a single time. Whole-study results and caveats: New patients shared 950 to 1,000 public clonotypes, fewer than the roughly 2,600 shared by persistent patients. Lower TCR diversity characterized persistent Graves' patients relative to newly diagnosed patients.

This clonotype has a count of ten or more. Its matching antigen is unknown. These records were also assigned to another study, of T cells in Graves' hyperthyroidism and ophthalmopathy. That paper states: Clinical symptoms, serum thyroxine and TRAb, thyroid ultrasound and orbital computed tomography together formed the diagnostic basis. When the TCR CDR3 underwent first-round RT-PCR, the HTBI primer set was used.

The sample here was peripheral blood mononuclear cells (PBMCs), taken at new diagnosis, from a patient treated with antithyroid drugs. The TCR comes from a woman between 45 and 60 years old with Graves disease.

The DNA of the CDR3 is TGTGCCTGGAGGCGCCCTATGGATGAGCAGTTCTTC. Translation gives CAWRRPMDEQFF. The J gene is TRBJ2-1, the V gene TRBV30; D remains ambiguous. CDR1 is GTSNPN, CDR2 SVGIG, per germline (reference sequence). The CDR3 runs 12 residues. V gave up 3 bases and J gave up 8 bases, with 11 bases separating them.